This TCR beta chain was captured in a study of blood T cell repertoires in COVID-19. The wider study: Some COVID-19 samples were acute and others convalescent; all came from the United States, Italy and Spain. The analysed material was cDNA or gDNA that came from T cells, B-cell-depleted T cells, or PBMCs.

Germline trimming cut 6 bases from V and 4 bases from J; bases unmatched to any gene: 1. Per the germline V gene, CDR1 is KGHDR and CDR2 is SFDVKD. This CDR3 has 13 residues. TCRdb's table, derived via immunoSEQ multiplex PCR, lists solely in-frame clones and lacks some. This table holds 230,000 or so clones, roughly 89% found once. This clone was counted at least ten times. Participant-given clinical history determined each cohort assignment. The rearrangement links TRBV24-1 to TRBJ2-2; 7 positions agree with TRBD1. This receptor was obtained from a woman aged 35 to 49 with acute COVID-19. The sample was PBMCs or T cells enriched from blood (not recorded which). The CDR3 loop reads CATSRDSTGELFF. The CDR3 region has the DNA TGTGCCACCAGTCGGGACAGCACCGGGGAGCTGTTTTTT.